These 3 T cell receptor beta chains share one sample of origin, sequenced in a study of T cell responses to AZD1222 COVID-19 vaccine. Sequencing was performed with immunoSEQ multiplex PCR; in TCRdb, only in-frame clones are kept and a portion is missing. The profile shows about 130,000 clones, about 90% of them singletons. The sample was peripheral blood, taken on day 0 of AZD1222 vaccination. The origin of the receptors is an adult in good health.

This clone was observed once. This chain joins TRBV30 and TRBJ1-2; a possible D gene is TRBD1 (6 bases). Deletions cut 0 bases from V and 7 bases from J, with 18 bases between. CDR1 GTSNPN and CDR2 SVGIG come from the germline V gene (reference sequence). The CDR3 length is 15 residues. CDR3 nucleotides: TGTGCCTGGAGTGTACCGGCCTCAGGAGGGGGTGGCTACACCTTC. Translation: CAWSVPASGGGGYTF.

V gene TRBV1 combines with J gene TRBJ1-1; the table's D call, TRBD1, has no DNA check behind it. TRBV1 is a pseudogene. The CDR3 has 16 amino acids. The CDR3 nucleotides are TGCACCAGCAGCCCCGGGACAGCAGACTCGACTTTCCAAGCTTTCTTT. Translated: CTSSPGTADSTFQAFF.

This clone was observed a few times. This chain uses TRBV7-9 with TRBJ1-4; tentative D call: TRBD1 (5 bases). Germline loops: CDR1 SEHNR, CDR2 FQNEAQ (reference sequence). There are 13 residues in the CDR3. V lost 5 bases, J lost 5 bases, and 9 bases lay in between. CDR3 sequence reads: CASSRDGNEKLFF. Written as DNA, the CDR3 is TGTGCCAGCAGCCGGGACGGAAATGAAAAACTGTTTTTT. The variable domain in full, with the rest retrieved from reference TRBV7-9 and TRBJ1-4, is DTGVSQNPRHKITKRGQNVTFRCDPISEHNRLYWYRQTLGQGPEFLTYFQNEAQLEKSRLLSDRFSAERPKGSFSTLEIQRTEQGDSAMYLCASSRDGNEKLFFGSGTQLSVL.